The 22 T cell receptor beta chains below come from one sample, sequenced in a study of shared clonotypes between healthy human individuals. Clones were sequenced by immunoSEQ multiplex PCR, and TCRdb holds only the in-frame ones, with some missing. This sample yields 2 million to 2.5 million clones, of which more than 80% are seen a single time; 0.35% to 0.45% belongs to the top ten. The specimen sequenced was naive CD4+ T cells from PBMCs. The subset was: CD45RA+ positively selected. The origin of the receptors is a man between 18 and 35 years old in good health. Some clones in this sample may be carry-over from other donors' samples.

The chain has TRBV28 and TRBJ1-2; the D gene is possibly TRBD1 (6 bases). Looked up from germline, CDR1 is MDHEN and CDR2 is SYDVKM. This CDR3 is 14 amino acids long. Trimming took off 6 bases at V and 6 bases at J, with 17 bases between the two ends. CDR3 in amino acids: CASSPGQPYHGYTF. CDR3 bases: TGTGCCAGCAGCCCTGGACAGCCTTATCATGGCTACACCTTC.

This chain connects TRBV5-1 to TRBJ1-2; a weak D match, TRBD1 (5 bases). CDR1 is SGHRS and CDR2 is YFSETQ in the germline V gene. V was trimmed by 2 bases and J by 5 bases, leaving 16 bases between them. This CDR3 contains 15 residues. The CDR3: CASSFGGADNYGYTF. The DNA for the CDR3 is TGCGCCAGCAGCTTCGGAGGGGCCGATAATTATGGCTACACCTTC.

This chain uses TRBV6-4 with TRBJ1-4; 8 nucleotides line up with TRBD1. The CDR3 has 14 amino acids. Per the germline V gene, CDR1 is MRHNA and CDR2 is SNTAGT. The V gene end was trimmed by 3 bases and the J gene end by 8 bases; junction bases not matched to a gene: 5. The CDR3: CASSDSGGREKLFF. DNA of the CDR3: TGTGCCAGCAGTGATTCAGGGGGCAGGGAAAAACTGTTTTTT.

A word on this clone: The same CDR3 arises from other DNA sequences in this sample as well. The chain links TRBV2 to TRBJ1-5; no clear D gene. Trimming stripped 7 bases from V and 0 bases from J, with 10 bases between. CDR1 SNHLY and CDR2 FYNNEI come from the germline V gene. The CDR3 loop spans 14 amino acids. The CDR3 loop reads CASTAGNSNQPQHF. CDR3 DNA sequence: TGTGCCAGCACCGCGGGGAATAGCAATCAGCCCCAGCATTTT.

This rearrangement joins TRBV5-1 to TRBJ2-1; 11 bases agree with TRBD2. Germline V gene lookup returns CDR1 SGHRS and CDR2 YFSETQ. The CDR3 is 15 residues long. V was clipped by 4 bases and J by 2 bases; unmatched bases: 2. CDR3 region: CASSQGLAAYNEQFF. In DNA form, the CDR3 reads TGCGCCAGCAGCCAGGGACTAGCGGCCTACAATGAGCAGTTCTTC.

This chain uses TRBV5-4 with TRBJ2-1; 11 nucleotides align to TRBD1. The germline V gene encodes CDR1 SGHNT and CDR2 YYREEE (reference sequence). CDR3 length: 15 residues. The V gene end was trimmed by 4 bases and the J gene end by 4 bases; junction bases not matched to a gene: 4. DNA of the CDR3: TGTGCCAGCAGCAAGGGACAGGGGGGGTACAATGAGCAGTTCTTC. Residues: CASSKGQGGYNEQFF.

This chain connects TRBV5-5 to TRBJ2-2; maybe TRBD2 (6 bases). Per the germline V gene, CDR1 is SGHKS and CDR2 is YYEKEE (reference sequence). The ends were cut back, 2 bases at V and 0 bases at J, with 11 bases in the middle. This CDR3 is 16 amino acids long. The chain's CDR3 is CASSFPASANTGELFF. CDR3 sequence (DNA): TGTGCCAGCAGCTTTCCGGCTAGCGCGAACACCGGGGAGCTGTTTTTT. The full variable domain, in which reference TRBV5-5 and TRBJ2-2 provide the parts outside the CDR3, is DAGVTQSPTHLIKTRGQQVTLRCSPISGHKSVSWYQQVLGQGPQFIFQYYEKEERGRGNFPDRFSARQFPNYSSELNVNALLLGDSALYLCASSFPASANTGELFFGEGSRLTVL.

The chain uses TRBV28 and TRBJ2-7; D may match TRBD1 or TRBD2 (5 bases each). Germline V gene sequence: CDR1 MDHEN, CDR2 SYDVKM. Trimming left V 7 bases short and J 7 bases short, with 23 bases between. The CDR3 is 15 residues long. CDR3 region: CASTHDAGTAFEQYF. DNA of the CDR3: TGTGCCAGCACCCATGACGCCGGGACGGCCTTTGAGCAGTACTTC.

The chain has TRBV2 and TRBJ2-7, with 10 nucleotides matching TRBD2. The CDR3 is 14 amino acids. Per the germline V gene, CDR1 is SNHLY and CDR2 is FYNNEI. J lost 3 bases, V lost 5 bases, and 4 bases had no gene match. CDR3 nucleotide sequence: TGTGCCAGCAGTATAGGGACTAGCGACTACGAGCAGTACTTC. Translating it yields CASSIGTSDYEQYF.

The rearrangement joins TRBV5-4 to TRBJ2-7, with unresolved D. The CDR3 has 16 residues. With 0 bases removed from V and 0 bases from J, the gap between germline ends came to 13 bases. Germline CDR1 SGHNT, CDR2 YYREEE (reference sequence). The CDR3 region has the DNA TGTGCCAGCAGCTTGGGTATGCAGGCCAGCTCCTACGAGCAGTACTTC. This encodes CASSLGMQASSYEQYF.

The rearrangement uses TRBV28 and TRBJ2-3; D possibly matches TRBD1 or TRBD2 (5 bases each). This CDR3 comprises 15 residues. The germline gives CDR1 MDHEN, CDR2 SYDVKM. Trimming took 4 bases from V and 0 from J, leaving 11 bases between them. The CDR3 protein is CASSWPGPSTDTQYF. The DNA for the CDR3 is TGTGCCAGCAGTTGGCCGGGGCCTAGCACAGATACGCAGTATTTT.

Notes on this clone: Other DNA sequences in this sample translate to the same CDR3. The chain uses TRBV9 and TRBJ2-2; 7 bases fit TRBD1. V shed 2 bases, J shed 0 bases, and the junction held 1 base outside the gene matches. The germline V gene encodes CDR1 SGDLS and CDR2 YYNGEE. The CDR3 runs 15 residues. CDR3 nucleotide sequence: TGTGCCAGCAGCGTGGGACAGCCGAACACCGGGGAGCTGTTTTTT. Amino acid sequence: CASSVGQPNTGELFF.

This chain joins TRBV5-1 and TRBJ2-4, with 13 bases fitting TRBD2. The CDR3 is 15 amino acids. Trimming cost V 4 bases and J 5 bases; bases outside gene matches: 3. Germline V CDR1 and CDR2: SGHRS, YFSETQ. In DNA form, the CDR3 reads TGCGCCAGCAGCCCCGGACTAGCGGGAGAAAACATTCAGTACTTC. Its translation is CASSPGLAGENIQYF.

CDR3 DNA sequence: TGTGCCAGCAGCAACAGCCGCAACTCCTACAATGAGCAGTTCTTC. Translation gives CASSNSRNSYNEQFF. J is TRBJ2-1 and V is TRBV21-1. TRBV21-1 is deemed a pseudogene. The CDR3 has 15 amino acids.

The DNA of the CDR3 is TGTGCCAGCAGTCCGGACGGCACTAATGAAAAACTGTTTTTT. It codes for CASSPDGTNEKLFF. The chain joins TRBV5-4 to TRBJ1-4, with no clear D. Trimming took 5 bases from V and 2 from J, leaving 10 bases between them. CDR1 is SGHNT, CDR2 YYREEE, per germline (reference sequence). The length of the CDR3 is 14 residues. The whole variable domain, remainder taken from reference TRBV5-4 and TRBJ1-4, is ETGVTQSPTHLIKTRGQQVTLRCSSQSGHNTVSWYQQALGQGPQFIFQYYREEENGRGNFPPRFSGLQFPNYSSELNVNALELDDSALYLCASSPDGTNEKLFFGSGTQLSVL.

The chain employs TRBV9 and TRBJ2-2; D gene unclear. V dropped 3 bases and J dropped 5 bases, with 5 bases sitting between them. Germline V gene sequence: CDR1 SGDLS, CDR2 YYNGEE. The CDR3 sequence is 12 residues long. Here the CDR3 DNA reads TGTGCCAGCAGCGCTTGGACCGGGGAGCTGTTTTTT. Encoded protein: CASSAWTGELFF.

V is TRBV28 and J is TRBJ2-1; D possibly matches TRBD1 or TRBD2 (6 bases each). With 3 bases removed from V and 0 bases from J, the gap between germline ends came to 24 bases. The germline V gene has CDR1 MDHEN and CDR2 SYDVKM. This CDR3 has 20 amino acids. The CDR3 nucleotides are TGTGCCAGCAGTTTCTCCCGGGGGCGGGGTCTTCTGAGCTCCTACAATGAGCAGTTCTTC. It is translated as CASSFSRGRGLLSSYNEQFF.

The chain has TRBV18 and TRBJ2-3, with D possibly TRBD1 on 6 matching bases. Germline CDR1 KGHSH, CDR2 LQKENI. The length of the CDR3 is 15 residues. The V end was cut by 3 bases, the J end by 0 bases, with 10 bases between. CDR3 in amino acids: CASSPQQGSTDTQYF. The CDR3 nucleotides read TGTGCCAGCTCACCTCAGCAGGGGAGCACAGATACGCAGTATTTT. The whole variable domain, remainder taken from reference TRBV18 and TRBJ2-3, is NAGVMQNPRHLVRRRGQEARLRCSPMKGHSHVYWYRQLPEEGLKFMVYLQKENIIDESGMPKERFSAEFPKEGPSILRIQQVVRGDSAAYFCASSPQQGSTDTQYFGPGTRLTVL.

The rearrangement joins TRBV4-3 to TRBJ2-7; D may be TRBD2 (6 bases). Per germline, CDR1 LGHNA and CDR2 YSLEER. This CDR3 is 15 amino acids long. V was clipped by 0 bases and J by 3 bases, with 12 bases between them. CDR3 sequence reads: CASSQDWVGGYEQYF. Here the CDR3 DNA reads TGCGCCAGCAGCCAAGACTGGGTGGGGGGCTACGAGCAGTACTTC.

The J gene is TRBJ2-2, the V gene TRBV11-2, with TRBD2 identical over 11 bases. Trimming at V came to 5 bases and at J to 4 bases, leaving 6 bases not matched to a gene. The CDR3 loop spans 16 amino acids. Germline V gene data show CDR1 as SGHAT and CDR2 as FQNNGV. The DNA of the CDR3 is TGTGCCAGCAGCCCCACTAGCGGGAGAAGCACCGGGGAGCTGTTTTTT. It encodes CASSPTSGRSTGELFF.

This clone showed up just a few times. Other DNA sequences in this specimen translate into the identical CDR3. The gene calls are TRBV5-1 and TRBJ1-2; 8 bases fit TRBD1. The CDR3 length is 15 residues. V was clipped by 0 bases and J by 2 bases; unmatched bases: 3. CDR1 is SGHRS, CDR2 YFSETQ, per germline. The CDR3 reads CASSLGDRGNYGYTF. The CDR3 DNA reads TGCGCCAGCAGCTTGGGAGACAGGGGAAACTATGGCTACACCTTC.

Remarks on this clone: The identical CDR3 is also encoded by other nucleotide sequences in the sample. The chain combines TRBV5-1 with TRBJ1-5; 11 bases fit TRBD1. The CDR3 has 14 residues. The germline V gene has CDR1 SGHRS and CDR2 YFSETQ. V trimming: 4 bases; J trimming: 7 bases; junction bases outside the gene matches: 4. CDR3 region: CASSTGTGGQPQHF. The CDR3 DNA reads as TGCGCCAGCAGCACCGGGACAGGGGGACAGCCCCAGCATTTT. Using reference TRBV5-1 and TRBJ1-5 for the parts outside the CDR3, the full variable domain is KAGVTQTPRYLIKTRGQQVTLSCSPISGHRSVSWYQQTPGQGLQFLFEYFSETQRNKGNFPGRFSGRQFSNSRSEMNVSTLELGDSALYLCASSTGTGGQPQHFGDGTRLSIL.